One sample yielded the 13 T cell receptor beta chains listed below, sequenced in a study of T cell clonality in common variable immunodeficiency. Their antigen targets remain unknown. Broader study findings: Common variable immunodeficiency TCR beta sequences reportedly had fewer deletions and N-nucleotide insertions.

Generated by immunoSEQ multiplex PCR, the TCRdb table keeps only in-frame clones and is missing some. Listed for the sample are some 27,000 clones, none seen a single time. The sequenced sample consisted of peripheral blood mononuclear cells. Source of these receptors: a human donor with common variable immunodeficiency.

About this clone: The observed sequence ends 3 residues before the CDR3 terminus, with the missing tail filled in from the germline J gene. The V and J genes are TRBV7-6 and TRBJ2-7; D unclear. Trimming stripped 0 bases from V and 1 base from J, with 13 bases between. This CDR3 has 16 amino acids. Looked up from germline, CDR1 is SGHVS and CDR2 is FNYEAQ. Partial CDR3 DNA: TGTGCCAGCAGCTTAGCAGGGTCAGGCGAATCCTACGAG. The encoded protein is CASSLAGSGESYE. The whole CDR3 sequence is CASSLAGSGESYEQYF.

Comments on this clone: Coverage ceases 3 residues before the CDR3 finishes, and the germline J gene fills in the end. This sequence joins TRBV7-9 and TRBJ2-1; 8 bases are a match to TRBD2. The CDR3 has 15 amino acids. Trimming removed 3 bases from V and 1 base from J; junction bases left unmatched: 2. Germline V CDR1 and CDR2: SEHNR, FQNEAQ (reference sequence). This chain's CDR3 is CASSLGLGSYNEQFF. The sequenced CDR3 bases are TGTGCCAGCAGCTTGGGACTAGGTTCCTACAATGAG.

This clone has ten or more counts. The read comes to an end 3 residues before the CDR3 does, leaving the germline J gene to fill in the end. The rearrangement links TRBV5-6 to TRBJ2-7, with TRBD2 identical over 8 bases. CDR1 and CDR2 from the germline V gene are SGHDT and YYEEEE. V shed 0 bases and J 6 bases; nucleotides not matched to a gene: 8. The length of the CDR3 is 15 residues. The CDR3 region is CASSLDPGGIFEQYF. The CDR3 DNA, read in part, is TGTGCCAGCAGCTTGGACCCGGGGGGGATTTTCGAG.

Concerning this clone itself: The read comes to an end 3 residues before the CDR3 does, leaving the germline J gene to fill in the end. The chain uses TRBV29-1 and TRBJ2-5, with 11 bases lining up with TRBD1. The junction had 8 bases not matched to a gene; V was cut back by 6 bases and J by 5 bases. The germline CDR1 and CDR2 sequences are SQVTM and ANQGSEA. This CDR3 has 14 amino acids. The CDR3 is CSVRTGGIAETQYF. CDR3 DNA (partial): TGCAGCGTCCGGACAGGGGGCATAGCTGAGACC.

This clone appeared many times. The CDR3 goes on 3 residues after the read ends, and that part is filled in from the germline J gene. J is TRBJ2-5 and V is TRBV6-2 or TRBV6-3; 16 bases fit TRBD2. Trimming removed 7 bases from V and 2 bases from J; junction bases left unmatched: 4. This CDR3 comprises 16 residues. The germline V gene encodes CDR1 MNHEY and CDR2 SVGEGT. CDR3: CASTPGLAGGQETQYF. The part of the CDR3 DNA that was read is TGTGCCAGCACCCCGGGACTAGCGGGGGGGCAAGAGACC.

This clone was seen only a few times. The sequenced fragment ends 3 residues before the CDR3 boundary, so the rest is inferred from the germline J gene. The V gene is TRBV7-9, the J gene TRBJ1-2; no firm D call. This CDR3 spans 15 amino acids. The germline V and J ends were trimmed by 5 bases and 4 bases, with 17 bases remaining between them. From germline, CDR1 is SEHNR and CDR2 FQNEAQ (reference sequence). The part of the CDR3 DNA that was read is TGTGCCAGCAGCCCCCCCTTGCCAGCAGGCTATGGC. It yields the protein CASSPPLPAGYG. The entire CDR3 is CASSPPLPAGYGYTF.

This clone was seen many times. The junction shows a germline mismatch at one end, possibly a read error. The CDR3 end is not reached by the read, which stops 3 residues before it; the germline J gene fills it in. This chain joins TRBV4-2 and TRBJ2-7; 10 positions match TRBD2. Germline V gene data show CDR1 as LGHNA and CDR2 as YNFKEQ. The CDR3 runs to 16 residues. CDR3: CASSQTSSGGPYEQYF. The CDR3 bases that were read are TGCGCCAGCAGCCAAACGTCTAGCGGGGGTCCCTACGAG.

This clone appeared many times. Germline and junction disagree at one end, which may indicate a read error. The read comes to an end 3 residues before the CDR3 does, leaving the germline J gene to fill in the end. The chain combines TRBV5-4 with TRBJ2-5, with 9 positions matching TRBD1. This CDR3 is 16 amino acids long. The germline V gene has CDR1 SGHNT and CDR2 YYREEE (reference sequence). CDR3 DNA, as far as it was read: TGTGCCAGCAGTTTGGACAGGGGAGTTCTAAAAGAGACC. This sequence encodes CASSLDRGVLKET. The whole CDR3 region reads CASSLDRGVLKETQYF.

Worth noting for this clone: Read coverage stops 3 residues before the CDR3 terminus; the germline J gene supplies the remainder. V usage is TRBV7-3 and J usage is TRBJ2-5; tentatively, D is TRBD1 (6 bases). Germline CDR1 SGHTA, CDR2 FQGTGA. Trimming removed 1 base at V and 4 bases at J, with 19 bases between. This CDR3 is built from 17 residues. Here the CDR3 reads CASSLSPGAVGRETQYF. CDR3 DNA (partial): TGTGCCAGCAGCTTAAGTCCAGGGGCGGTCGGACGAGAGACC.

A note on this clone: The read terminates 3 residues before the CDR3 end, so the remaining end is supplied by the germline J gene. The V call is TRBV7-3, the J call TRBJ2-1; 7 bases match TRBD2. The V gene's germline CDR1 is SGHTA and CDR2 FQGTGA. The CDR3 has 15 residues. V shed 5 bases and J 3 bases; nucleotides not matched to a gene: 7. CDR3 residues: CASSPLGGNYNEQFF. The sequenced part of the CDR3 DNA is TGTGCCAGCAGCCCCCTGGGGGGGAACTACAATGAG.

This clone has a handful of counts. From the germline J gene comes the end of the CDR3, since the read stops 3 residues before it. The chain employs TRBV18 and TRBJ2-7; 10 positions agree with TRBD1. The ends lost 3 bases at V and 3 bases at J; junction bases unmatched: 8. CDR1 and CDR2 from the germline V gene are KGHSH and LQKENI. The length of the CDR3 is 16 residues. CDR3 DNA, as far as it was read: TGTGCCAGCTCACCTTTCGGGACAGGGGTTGGCTACGAG. It codes for CASSPFGTGVGYE. The whole CDR3 sequence reads CASSPFGTGVGYEQYF.

This CDR3 reads CASMGQGARSNYGYTF. CDR3 DNA, as far as it was read: TGTGCCAGTATGGGACAGGGGGCTCGCTCTAACTATGGC. The J gene is TRBJ1-2, the V gene TRBV19; 12 bases line up with TRBD1. The sequenced fragment ends 3 residues before the CDR3 boundary, so the rest is inferred from the germline J gene. CDR3 length: 16 amino acids. From germline, CDR1 is LNHDA and CDR2 SQIVND (reference sequence). After removal of 7 bases from V and 0 bases from J, the junction contained 6 bases not matched to a gene.

This clone was seen at least ten times. The read falls 3 residues short of the CDR3 end, and the missing part is taken from the germline J gene. The rearrangement joins TRBV7-8 to TRBJ1-5; possible D gene TRBD1, 5 bases. Germline lookup yields CDR1 SGHVS and CDR2 FQNEAQ. V lost 3 bases and J 6 bases, leaving 12 bases between the germline ends. CDR3 length equals 14 residues. The CDR3 DNA, read in part, is TGTGCCAGCAGCTTTAAGAACGGGGGTCAGCCC. Its translation: CASSFKNGGQP. The whole CDR3 region reads CASSFKNGGQPQHF.